This T cell receptor beta chain was sequenced in a study of blood T cell repertoires in COVID-19. In terms of age and location, participants ranged from roughly 18 to 90 years and lived in 24 US areas. Assignment of participants to cohorts was predicated upon participant-reported clinical history. The method was immunoSEQ multiplex PCR; TCRdb's version includes in-frame clones alone and lacks a portion of them. The data contain some 190,000 clones, 80% of them seen just once; the ten biggest clones take up approximately 15%. This receptor was taken from a man in his sixties who had been exposed to COVID-19. Sequencing used PBMCs or T cells enriched from blood (not recorded which).

CDR3 sequence reads: CASSLGGGRETQYF. The CDR3 DNA reads TGTGCCAGCAGTCTAGGCGGGGGACGGGAGACCCAGTACTTC. The rearrangement uses TRBV2 and TRBJ2-5; 7 bases match TRBD2. V gave up 5 bases and J gave up 5 bases; unmatched junction bases: 8. This CDR3 has 14 residues. Germline values: CDR1 SNHLY, CDR2 FYNNEI.